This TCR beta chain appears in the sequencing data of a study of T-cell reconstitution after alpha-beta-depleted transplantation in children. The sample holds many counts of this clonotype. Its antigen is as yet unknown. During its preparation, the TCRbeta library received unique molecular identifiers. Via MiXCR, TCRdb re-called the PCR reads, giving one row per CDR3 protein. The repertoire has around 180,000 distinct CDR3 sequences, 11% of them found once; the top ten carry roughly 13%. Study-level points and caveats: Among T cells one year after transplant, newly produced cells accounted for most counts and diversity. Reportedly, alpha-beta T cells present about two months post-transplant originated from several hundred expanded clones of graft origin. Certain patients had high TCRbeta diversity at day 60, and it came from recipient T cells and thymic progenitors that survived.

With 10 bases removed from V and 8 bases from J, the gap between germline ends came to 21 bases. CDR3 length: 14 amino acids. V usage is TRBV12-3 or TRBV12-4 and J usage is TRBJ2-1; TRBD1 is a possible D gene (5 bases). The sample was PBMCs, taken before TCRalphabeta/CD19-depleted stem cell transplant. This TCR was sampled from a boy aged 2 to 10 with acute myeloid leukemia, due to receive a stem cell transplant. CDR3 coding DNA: TGTGCCACCGCTCCCCCAGGGTCGGGCGATGAGCAGTTCTTC. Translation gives CATAPPGSGDEQFF.